A single TCR beta chain is shown here with its context. This entry is derived from a study of blood T cell repertoires in COVID-19. Background on the study: Italy, Spain and the United States were the sources of the convalescent and acute COVID-19 samples.

Only in-frame clones appear in the TCRdb table, and some are missing; sequencing was by immunoSEQ multiplex PCR. The sample shows roughly 150,000 clones, 70% to 90% of them seen only once. The origin of this receptor is a human donor in a cohort sampled during active COVID-19. Sequencing used peripheral blood.

CDR3 region: CASSVGQGAGYGYTF. CDR3 DNA: TGTGCCAGCAGCGTAGGACAGGGGGCCGGCTATGGCTACACCTTC. The chain couples TRBV9 to TRBJ1-2; 10 positions match TRBD1. V lost 0 bases, J lost 4 bases, and 3 bases stayed unmatched. The CDR3 covers 15 residues. Germline-derived CDR1 and CDR2 are SGDLS and YYNGEE.